This T cell receptor beta chain was identified in a study of T cells in localized non-small cell lung cancer. Trimming cost V 4 bases and J 7 bases, with 13 bases left between them. The CDR3 consists of 13 residues. CDR1 SGHTA and CDR2 FQGNSA come from the germline V gene. Method: immunoSEQ multiplex PCR; TCRdb's copy keeps in-frame clones and lacks some. The sample comprises around 34,000 clones, 93% of which are singletons, and around 8% rests with the top ten. The genes are TRBV7-2 and TRBJ1-2; a weak D match, TRBD1 (5 bases). This sample comprised peripheral blood, obtained before any cancer treatment. The source of this sequence is a female donor older than 55 with stage I lung adenocarcinoma. CDR3 DNA sequence: TGTGCCAGCAGCTCCCCACGGGGGGGTGGCTACACCTTC. The encoded protein is CASSSPRGGGYTF.